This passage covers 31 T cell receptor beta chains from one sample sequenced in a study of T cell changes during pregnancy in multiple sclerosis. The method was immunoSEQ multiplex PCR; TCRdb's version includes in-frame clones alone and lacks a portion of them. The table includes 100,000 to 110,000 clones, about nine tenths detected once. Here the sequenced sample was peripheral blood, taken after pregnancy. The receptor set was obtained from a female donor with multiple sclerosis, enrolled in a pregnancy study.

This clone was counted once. For the CDR3, the DNA is TGTGCCAGCAGCCCCCGGGACAGGGAATTTTATGGCTACACCTTC. The encoded protein is CASSPRDREFYGYTF. The V and J genes are TRBV13 and TRBJ1-2; 9 bases fit TRBD1. Germline CDR1 and CDR2: PRHDT and FYEKMQ (reference sequence). The CDR3 runs 15 residues. V lost 5 bases to trimming and J lost 5 bases; unmatched junction nucleotides: 9.

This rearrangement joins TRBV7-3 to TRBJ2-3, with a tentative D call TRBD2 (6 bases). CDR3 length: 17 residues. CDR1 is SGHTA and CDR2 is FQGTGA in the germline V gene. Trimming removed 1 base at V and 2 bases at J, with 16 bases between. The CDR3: CASSLKGPGLLTDTQYF. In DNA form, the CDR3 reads TGTGCCAGCAGCTTAAAAGGGCCGGGACTGCTCACAGATACGCAGTATTTT.

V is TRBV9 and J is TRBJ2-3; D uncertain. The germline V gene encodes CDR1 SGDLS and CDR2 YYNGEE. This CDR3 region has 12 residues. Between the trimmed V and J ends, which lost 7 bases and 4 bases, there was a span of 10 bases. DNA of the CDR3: TGTGCCAGCCGCTCATCGGCAGATACGCAGTATTTT. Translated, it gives CASRSSADTQYF. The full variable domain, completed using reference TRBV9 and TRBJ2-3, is DSGVTQTPKHLITATGQRVTLRCSPRSGDLSVYWYQQSLDQGLQFLIQYYNGEERAKGNILERFSAQQFPDLHSELNLSSLELGDSALYFCASRSSADTQYFGPGTRLTVL.

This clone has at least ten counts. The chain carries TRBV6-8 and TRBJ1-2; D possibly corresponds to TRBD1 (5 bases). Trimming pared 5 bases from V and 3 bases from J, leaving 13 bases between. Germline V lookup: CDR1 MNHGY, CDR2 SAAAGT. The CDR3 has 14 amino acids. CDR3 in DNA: TGTGCCAGCAGTCTTGGCAAGACAGACTATGGCTACACCTTC. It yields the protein CASSLGKTDYGYTF.

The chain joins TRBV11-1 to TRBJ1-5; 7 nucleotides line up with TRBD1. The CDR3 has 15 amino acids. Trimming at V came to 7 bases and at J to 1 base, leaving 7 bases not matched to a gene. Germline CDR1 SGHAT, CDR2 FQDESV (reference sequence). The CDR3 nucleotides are TGTGCCAGCAATAGGGGGCGGGAAAGCAATCAGCCCCAGCATTTT. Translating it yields CASNRGRESNQPQHF.

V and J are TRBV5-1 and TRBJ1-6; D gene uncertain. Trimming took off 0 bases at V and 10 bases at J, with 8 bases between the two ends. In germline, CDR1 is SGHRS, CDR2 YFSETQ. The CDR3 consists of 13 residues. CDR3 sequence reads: CASSLAGRSPLHF. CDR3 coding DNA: TGCGCCAGCAGCTTGGCCGGGAGGTCACCCCTCCACTTT.

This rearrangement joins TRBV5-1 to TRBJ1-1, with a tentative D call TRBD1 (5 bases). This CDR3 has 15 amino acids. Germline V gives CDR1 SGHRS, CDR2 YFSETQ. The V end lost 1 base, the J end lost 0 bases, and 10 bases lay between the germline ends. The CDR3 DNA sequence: TGCGCCAGCAGCTTGCGGCGGGGCTTGAACACTGAAGCTTTCTTT. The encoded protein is CASSLRRGLNTEAFF.

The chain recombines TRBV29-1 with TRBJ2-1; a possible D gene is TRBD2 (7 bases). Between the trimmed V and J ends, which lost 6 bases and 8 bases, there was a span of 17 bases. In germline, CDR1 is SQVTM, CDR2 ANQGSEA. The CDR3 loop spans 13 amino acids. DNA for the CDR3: TGCAGCGTGCTCCCCGGGGGGCTTGATGAGCAGTTCTTC. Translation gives CSVLPGGLDEQFF.

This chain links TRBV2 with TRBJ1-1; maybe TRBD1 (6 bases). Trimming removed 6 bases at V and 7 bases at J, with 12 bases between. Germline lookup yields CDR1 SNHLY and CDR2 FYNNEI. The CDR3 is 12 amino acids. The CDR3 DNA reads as TGTGCCAGCAGAGCAGACAGGTTTGAAGCTTTCTTT. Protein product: CASRADRFEAFF.

The CDR3 loop is CAISVTGKEQYF. The CDR3 DNA reads TGTGCCATCAGTGTGACAGGGAAAGAGCAGTACTTC. V gene TRBV10-3 combines with J gene TRBJ2-7; 7 bases match TRBD1. Germline CDR1 is ENHRY and CDR2 is SYGVKD. This CDR3 has 12 residues. V lost 4 bases and J lost 7; bases outside the gene matches: 4.

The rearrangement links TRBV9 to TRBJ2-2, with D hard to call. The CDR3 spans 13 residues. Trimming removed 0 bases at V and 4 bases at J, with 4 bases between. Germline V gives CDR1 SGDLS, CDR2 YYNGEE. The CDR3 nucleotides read TGTGCCAGCAGCGTAGTCTCCACCGGGGAGCTGTTTTTT. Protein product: CASSVVSTGELFF.

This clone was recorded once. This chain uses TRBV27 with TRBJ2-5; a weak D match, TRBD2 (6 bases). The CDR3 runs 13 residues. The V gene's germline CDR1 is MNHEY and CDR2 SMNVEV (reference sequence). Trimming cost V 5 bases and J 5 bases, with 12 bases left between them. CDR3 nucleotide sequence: TGTGCCAGCAGTCTCCGGGACTCTGAGACCCAGTACTTC. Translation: CASSLRDSETQYF.

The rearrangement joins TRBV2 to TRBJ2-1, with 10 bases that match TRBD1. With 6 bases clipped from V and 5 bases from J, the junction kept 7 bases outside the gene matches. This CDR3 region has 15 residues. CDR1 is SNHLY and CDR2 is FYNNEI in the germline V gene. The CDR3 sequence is CASRRQGARNNEQFF. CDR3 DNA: TGTGCCAGCAGGAGACAGGGGGCTCGCAACAATGAGCAGTTCTTC.

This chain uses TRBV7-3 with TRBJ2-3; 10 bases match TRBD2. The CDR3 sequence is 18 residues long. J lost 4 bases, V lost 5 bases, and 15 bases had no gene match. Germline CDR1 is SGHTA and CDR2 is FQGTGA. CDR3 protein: CASSKIPGLAGVSDTQYF. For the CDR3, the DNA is TGTGCCAGCAGCAAAATCCCGGGGCTAGCGGGAGTATCAGATACGCAGTATTTT.

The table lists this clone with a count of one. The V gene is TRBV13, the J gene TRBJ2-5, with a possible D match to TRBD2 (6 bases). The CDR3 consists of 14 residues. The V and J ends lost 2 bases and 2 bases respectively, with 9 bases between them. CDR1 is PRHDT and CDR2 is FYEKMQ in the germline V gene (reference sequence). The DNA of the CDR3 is TGTGCCAGCAGCTTATGGGACTTACAAGAGACCCAGTACTTC. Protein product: CASSLWDLQETQYF. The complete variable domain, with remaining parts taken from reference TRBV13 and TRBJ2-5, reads AAGVIQSPRHLIKEKRETATLKCYPIPRHDTVYWYQQGPGQDPQFLISFYEKMQSDKGSIPDRFSAQQFSDYHSELNMSSLELGDSALYFCASSLWDLQETQYFGPGTRLLVL.

Here the CDR3 DNA reads TGTGCCAGCAGCCCCAGGGGACAGGGCCACGAGCAGTACTTC. Its translation is CASSPRGQGHEQYF. V and J are TRBV7-8 and TRBJ2-7; 9 bases line up with TRBD1. Germline V gene sequence: CDR1 SGHVS, CDR2 FQNEAQ. Trimming removed 5 bases from V and 5 bases from J; junction bases left unmatched: 7. The CDR3 covers 14 residues.

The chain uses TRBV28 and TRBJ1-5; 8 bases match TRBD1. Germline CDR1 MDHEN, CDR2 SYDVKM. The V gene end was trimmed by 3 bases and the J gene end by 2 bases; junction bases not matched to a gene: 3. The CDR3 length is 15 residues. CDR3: CASSFPGGGNQPQHF. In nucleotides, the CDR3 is TGTGCCAGCAGTTTCCCAGGGGGCGGCAATCAGCCCCAGCATTTT.

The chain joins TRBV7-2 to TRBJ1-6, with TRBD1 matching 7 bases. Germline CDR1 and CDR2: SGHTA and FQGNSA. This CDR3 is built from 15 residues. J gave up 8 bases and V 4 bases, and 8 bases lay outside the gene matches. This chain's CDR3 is CASSWGQTGDSPLHF. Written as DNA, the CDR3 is TGTGCCAGCAGCTGGGGACAGACGGGGGATTCACCCCTCCACTTT.

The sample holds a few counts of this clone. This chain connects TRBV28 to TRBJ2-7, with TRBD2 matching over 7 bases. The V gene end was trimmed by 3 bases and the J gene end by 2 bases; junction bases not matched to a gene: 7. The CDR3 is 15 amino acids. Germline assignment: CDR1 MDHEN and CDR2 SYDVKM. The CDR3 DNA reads TGTGCCAGCAGTTTTGGGGCTAGCGGCCCCTACGAGCAGTACTTC. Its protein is CASSFGASGPYEQYF. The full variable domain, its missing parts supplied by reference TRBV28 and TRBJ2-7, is DVKVTQSSRYLVKRTGEKVFLECVQDMDHENMFWYRQDPGLGLRLIYFSYDVKMKEKGDIPEGYSVSREKKERFSLILESASTNQTSMYLCASSFGASGPYEQYFGPGTRLTVT.

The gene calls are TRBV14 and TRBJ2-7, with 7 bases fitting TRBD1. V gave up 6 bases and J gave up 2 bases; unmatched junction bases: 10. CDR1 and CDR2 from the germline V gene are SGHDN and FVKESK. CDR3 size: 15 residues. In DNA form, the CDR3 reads TGTGCCAGCAGACGCAGCAACAGGGGACCCTACGAGCAGTACTTC. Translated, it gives CASRRSNRGPYEQYF.

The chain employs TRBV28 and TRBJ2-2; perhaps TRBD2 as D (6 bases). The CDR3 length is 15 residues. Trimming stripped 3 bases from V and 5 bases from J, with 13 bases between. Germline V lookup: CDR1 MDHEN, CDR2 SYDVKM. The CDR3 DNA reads TGTGCCAGCAGTTTGCAGACGGCGGGGACCGGGGAGCTGTTTTTT. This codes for CASSLQTAGTGELFF.

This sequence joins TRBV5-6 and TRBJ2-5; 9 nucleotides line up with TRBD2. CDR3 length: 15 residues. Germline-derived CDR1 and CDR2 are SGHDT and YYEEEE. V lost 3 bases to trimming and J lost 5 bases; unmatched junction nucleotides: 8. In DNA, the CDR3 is TGTGCCAGCAGCTACCCCTCAAGCGGGGGGGAGACCCAGTACTTC. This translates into CASSYPSSGGETQYF.

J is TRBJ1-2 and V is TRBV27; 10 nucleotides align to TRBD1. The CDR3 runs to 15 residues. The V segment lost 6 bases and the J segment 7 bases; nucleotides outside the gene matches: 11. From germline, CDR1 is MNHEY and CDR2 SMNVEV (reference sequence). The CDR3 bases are TGTGCCAGCAGCTTTAAGTCCGGGACAGGGGCTGGCTACACCTTC. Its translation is CASSFKSGTGAGYTF.

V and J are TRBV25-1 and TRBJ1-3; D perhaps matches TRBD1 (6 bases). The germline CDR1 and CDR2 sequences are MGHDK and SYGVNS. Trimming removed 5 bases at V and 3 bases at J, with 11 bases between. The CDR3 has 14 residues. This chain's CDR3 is CASSLGTIGNTIYF. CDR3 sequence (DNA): TGTGCCAGCAGTTTGGGGACAATTGGAAACACCATATATTTT. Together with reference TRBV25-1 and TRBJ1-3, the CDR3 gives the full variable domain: EADIYQTPRYLVIGTGKKITLECSQTMGHDKMYWYQQDPGMELHLIHYSYGVNSTEKGDLSSESTVSRIRTEHFPLTLESARPSHTSQYLCASSLGTIGNTIYFGEGSWLTVV.

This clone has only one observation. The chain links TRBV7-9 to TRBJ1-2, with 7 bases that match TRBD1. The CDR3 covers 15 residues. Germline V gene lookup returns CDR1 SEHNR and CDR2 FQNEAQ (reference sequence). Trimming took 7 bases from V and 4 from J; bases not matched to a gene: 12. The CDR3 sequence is CASTPIGGQSYGYTF. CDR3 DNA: TGTGCCAGCACGCCCATTGGGGGACAGAGCTATGGCTACACCTTC.

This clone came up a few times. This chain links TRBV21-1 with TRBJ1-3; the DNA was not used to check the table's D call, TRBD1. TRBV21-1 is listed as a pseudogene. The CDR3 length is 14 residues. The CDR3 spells CASSFRDRAYTIYF. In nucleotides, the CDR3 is TGTGCCAGCAGCTTCCGGGACAGGGCTTACACCATATATTTT.

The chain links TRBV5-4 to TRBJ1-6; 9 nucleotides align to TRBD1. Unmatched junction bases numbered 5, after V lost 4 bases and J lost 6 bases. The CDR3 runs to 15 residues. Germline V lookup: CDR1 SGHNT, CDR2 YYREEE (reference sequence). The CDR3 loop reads CASSAGTGSNSPLHF. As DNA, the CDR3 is TGTGCCAGCAGCGCCGGGACAGGGAGTAATTCACCCCTCCACTTT.

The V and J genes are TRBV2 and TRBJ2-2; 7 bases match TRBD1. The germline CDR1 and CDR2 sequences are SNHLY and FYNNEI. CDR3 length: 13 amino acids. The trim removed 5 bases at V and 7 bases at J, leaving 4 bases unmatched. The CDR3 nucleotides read TGTGCCAGCAGTATTCAGGGGGTCGGGGAGCTGTTTTTT. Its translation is CASSIQGVGELFF.

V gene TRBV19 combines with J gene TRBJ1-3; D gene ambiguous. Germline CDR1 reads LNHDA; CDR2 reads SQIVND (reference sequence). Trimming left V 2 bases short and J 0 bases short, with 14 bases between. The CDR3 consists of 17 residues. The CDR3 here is CASSILGTVSSGNTIYF. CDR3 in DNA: TGTGCCAGTAGTATACTCGGTACAGTGAGCTCTGGAAACACCATATATTTT.

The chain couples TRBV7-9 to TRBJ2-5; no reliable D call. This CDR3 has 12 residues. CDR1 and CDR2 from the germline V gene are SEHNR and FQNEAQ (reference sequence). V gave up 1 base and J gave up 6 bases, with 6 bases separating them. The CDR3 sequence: CASSLGTQTQYF. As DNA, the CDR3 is TGTGCCAGCAGCTTAGGTACACAGACCCAGTACTTC.

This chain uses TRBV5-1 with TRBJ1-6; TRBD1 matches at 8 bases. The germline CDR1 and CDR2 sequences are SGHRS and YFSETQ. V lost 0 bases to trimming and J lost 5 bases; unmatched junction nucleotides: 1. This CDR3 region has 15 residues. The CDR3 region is CASSLGDRNNSPLHF. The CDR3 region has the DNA TGCGCCAGCAGCTTGGGGGACAGGAATAATTCACCCCTCCACTTT.